What follows is one T cell receptor beta chain and its context. Its target is unknown. This entry is derived from a study of cytomegalovirus exposure and HLA in healthy donors. The study's findings and limits: Clonal expansion, a later analysis showed, was greater in HLA-associated TCR beta chains than in equally common others. The classifier, whose performance was assessed in both the original and validation cohorts, reportedly diagnosed cytomegalovirus status with high specificity and sensitivity. The study found most TCR sequences rare, yet found some public TCRs in many donors. An assumption of roughly uniform sequencing depth across donors underlay the presence/absence analyses.

The PCR contained 60 Vbeta and 13 Jbeta primers. TCRdb's table, derived via immunoSEQ multiplex PCR, lists solely in-frame clones and lacks some. The table has around 130,000 clones, 82% seen once. The CDR3 contains 13 residues. Germline loops: CDR1 SEHNR, CDR2 FQNEAQ (reference sequence). V was pared by 8 bases and J by 0 bases, with 7 bases between. The source is a boy aged 2 to 9 in good health and CMV-seronegative. Sequences were obtained from PBMCs. The genes are TRBV7-9 and TRBJ2-2; weak D call: TRBD2 (5 bases). CDR3 nucleotides: TGTGCCAGCCGTAGCGCGAACACCGGGGAGCTGTTTTTT. This translates into CASRSANTGELFF.